The present T cell receptor beta chain was sequenced within a study of blood T cells in healthy people across ages. Donors were healthy Caucasian individuals from Russia aged roughly 6 to 90. Using a J-beta primer mix together with a sample-barcoded 5' primer, a second PCR was run for about 7 to 12 cycles. TCRdb re-called the 5' RACE reads with MiXCR, one entry per CDR3 protein. Seen here are under 2 million distinct CDR3 sequences, roughly a third observed once, and the top ten hold about 10%. This clonotype turned up a few times. Its target is not known. General study points: Strong correlation linked observed beta diversity and percent naive T cells.

The CDR3 has 13 amino acids. The germline V gene encodes CDR1 ENHRY and CDR2 SYGVKD. What was sequenced was blood. The V call is TRBV10-3, the J call TRBJ2-7, with 10 bases matching TRBD2. This TCR was sampled from a woman aged 25 to 39 in good health. The CDR3 loop reads CAMRTSGEYEQYF. The CDR3 bases are TGTGCTATGAGGACTAGCGGTGAATACGAGCAGTACTTC.